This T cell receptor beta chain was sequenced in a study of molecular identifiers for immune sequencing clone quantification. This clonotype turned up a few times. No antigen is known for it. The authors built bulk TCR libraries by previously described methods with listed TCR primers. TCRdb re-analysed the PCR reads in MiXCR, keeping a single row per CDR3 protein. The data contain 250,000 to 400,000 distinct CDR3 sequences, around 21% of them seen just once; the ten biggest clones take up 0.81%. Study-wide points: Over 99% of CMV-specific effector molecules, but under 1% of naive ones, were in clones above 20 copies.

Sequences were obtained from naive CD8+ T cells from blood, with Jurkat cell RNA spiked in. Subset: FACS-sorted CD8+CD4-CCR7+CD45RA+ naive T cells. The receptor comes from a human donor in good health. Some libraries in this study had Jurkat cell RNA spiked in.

CDR3 protein: CASSLPPMKVAGGSTDTQYF. In DNA, the CDR3 is TGTGCCAGCAGCTTACCCCCGATGAAGGTAGCGGGGGGGAGCACAGATACGCAGTATTTT. V and J are TRBV7-9 and TRBJ2-3; 11 nucleotides match TRBD2. The CDR3 covers 20 residues. Germline V CDR1 and CDR2: SEHNR, FQNEAQ (reference sequence). The V and J ends lost 2 bases and 0 bases, in that order; junction bases with no gene match: 13.